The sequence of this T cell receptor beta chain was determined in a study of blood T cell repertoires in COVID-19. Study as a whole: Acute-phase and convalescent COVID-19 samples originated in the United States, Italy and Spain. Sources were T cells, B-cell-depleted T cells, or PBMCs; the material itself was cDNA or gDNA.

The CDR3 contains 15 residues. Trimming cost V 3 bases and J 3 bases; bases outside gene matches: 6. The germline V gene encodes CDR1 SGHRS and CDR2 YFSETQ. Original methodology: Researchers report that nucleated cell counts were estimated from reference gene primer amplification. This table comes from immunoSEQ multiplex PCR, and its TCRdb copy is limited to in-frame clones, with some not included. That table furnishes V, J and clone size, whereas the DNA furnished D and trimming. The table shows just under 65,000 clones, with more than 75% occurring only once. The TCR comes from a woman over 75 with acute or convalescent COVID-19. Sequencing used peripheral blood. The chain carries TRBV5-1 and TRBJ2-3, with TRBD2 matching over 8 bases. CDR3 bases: TGCGCCAGCAGCTCAAGCGGGAGAAGTACAGATACGCAGTATTTT. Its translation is CASSSSGRSTDTQYF. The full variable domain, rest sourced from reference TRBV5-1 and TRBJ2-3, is KAGVTQTPRYLIKTRGQQVTLSCSPISGHRSVSWYQQTPGQGLQFLFEYFSETQRNKGNFPGRFSGRQFSNSRSEMNVSTLELGDSALYLCASSSSGRSTDTQYFGPGTRLTVL.